These 2 T cell receptor beta chains were sequenced from one sample in a study of cytomegalovirus exposure and HLA in healthy donors. Measured with immunoSEQ multiplex PCR; TCRdb has only the in-frame clones, and not every one. The data contain some 150,000 clones, approximately 89% of them singletons. Material: PBMCs. Source of these receptors: a man younger than 35 in good health and CMV-seropositive.

CDR3 DNA: TGTGCCAGCAGCATAGAAGTGAAGATCACCCAAGAGACCCAGTACTTC. This encodes CASSIEVKITQETQYF. J is TRBJ2-5 and V is TRBV21-1; the D call in the table, TRBD2, was not verified against the DNA. TRBV21-1 is a pseudogene segment. This CDR3 has 16 amino acids.

This clone came up a few times. The chain recombines TRBV5-3 with TRBJ1-3; a weak D match, TRBD1 (5 bases). TRBV5-3 is identified as an open reading frame with a role that is uncertain. V lost 0 bases and J lost 6, with 10 bases in between. There are 14 residues in the CDR3. CDR3 coding DNA: TGTGCCAGAAGCTTGGGGCGGGGGATAAACACCATATATTTT. It specifies CARSLGRGINTIYF.